These T cell receptor beta chains were read from a single sample in a study of OX40 agonist ivuxolimab in advanced cancers. The data were produced by immunoSEQ multiplex PCR, yet TCRdb's version contains in-frame clones alone and is incomplete. The profile covers 70,000 to 95,000 clones, with around 90% appearing a single time and 0.71% taken by the ten largest. The sample in question was CD4+ or CD8+ T cells sorted from blood, obtained in a trial of the OX40 agonist ivuxolimab. The receptors here all came from an adult with an advanced solid tumor such as melanoma, head and neck, liver or kidney cancer. Both conserved end residues are part of each CDR3. Each record gives: D gene, J gene, clone size, V gene, CDR3 DNA, CDR3 protein. D genes are given only for firm matches. Only part of the rows carry a size: once, few, many, or a class if the clone is expanded.

d_gene: TRBD2
j_gene: TRBJ2-3
abundance: -
v_gene: TRBV7-9
CDR3nt: TGTGCCAGCAGCTTGCAGGGAGGGTCCTCGCAGTATTTT
CDR3aa: CASSLQGGSSQYF

d_gene: -
j_gene: TRBJ1-5
abundance: -
v_gene: TRBV7-9
CDR3nt: TGTGCCAGCAGCTCGACAAGACAGGACCCTGAGGGCAATCAGCCCCAGCATTTT
CDR3aa: CASSSTRQDPEGNQPQHF

d_gene: TRBD2
j_gene: TRBJ2-7
abundance: -
v_gene: TRBV6-6
CDR3nt: TGTGCCAGCAGTCCCCCCGGCGGGGGGGGTTACGAGCAGTACTTC
CDR3aa: CASSPPGGGGYEQYF

d_gene: -
j_gene: TRBJ2-3
abundance: -
v_gene: TRBV6-1
CDR3nt: TGTGCCAGCAGTTCCCTGAGCGGACGCACAGATACGCAGTATTTT
CDR3aa: CASSSLSGRTDTQYF

d_gene: TRBD1
j_gene: TRBJ2-3
abundance: -
v_gene: TRBV30
CDR3nt: TGTGCCTGCCACAGGGGGAGCACAGATACGCAGTATTTT
CDR3aa: CACHRGSTDTQYF

d_gene: -
j_gene: TRBJ1-4
abundance: once
v_gene: TRBV2
CDR3nt: TGTGCCAGCAGCCTCGGCGCAGGAGACGAAAAACTGTTTTTT
CDR3aa: CASSLGAGDEKLFF

d_gene: TRBD2
j_gene: TRBJ2-7
abundance: -
v_gene: TRBV28
CDR3nt: TGTGCCAGCAGGGACGGGACTAGCTATCAGCAGTACTTC
CDR3aa: CASRDGTSYQQYF

d_gene: -
j_gene: TRBJ2-3
abundance: few
v_gene: TRBV7-3
CDR3nt: TGTGCCAGCAGCTTACTTTCTGAGTTCGATACGCAGTATTTT
CDR3aa: CASSLLSEFDTQYF

d_gene: TRBD1
j_gene: TRBJ1-2
abundance: once
v_gene: TRBV28
CDR3nt: TGTGCCAGCAGTACGGGACAGTCTAACTATGGCTACACCTTC
CDR3aa: CASSTGQSNYGYTF

d_gene: -
j_gene: TRBJ2-4
abundance: -
v_gene: TRBV10-1
CDR3nt: TGCGCCAGCAGTGAGATGCCCCAGGGGATGGGCATTCAGTACTTC
CDR3aa: CASSEMPQGMGIQYF

d_gene: -
j_gene: TRBJ2-1
abundance: once
v_gene: TRBV5-8
CDR3nt: TGTGCCAGCAACAAAAGGGGGGATTCCTACAATGAGCAGTTCTTC
CDR3aa: CASNKRGDSYNEQFF

d_gene: TRBD1
j_gene: TRBJ2-3
abundance: -
v_gene: TRBV28
CDR3nt: TGTGCCAGCAGTCCAGGGGGCATTGTAAAAGATACGCAGTATTTT
CDR3aa: CASSPGGIVKDTQYF

d_gene: -
j_gene: TRBJ1-1
abundance: -
v_gene: TRBV10-1
CDR3nt: TGCGCCAGCAACCCCGGGACTCTTATAACTGAAGCTTTCTTT
CDR3aa: CASNPGTLITEAFF

d_gene: -
j_gene: TRBJ1-3
abundance: -
v_gene: TRBV6-1
CDR3nt: TGTGCCAGCAGTGAAGCTGGAAACACCATATATTTT
CDR3aa: CASSEAGNTIYF

d_gene: TRBD1
j_gene: TRBJ1-1
abundance: few
v_gene: TRBV4-3
CDR3nt: TGCGCCAGCAGCCACCTTGACAGGGGGGCCACTGAAGCTTTCTTT
CDR3aa: CASSHLDRGATEAFF

d_gene: -
j_gene: TRBJ2-7
abundance: -
v_gene: TRBV6-5
CDR3nt: TGTGCCAGCAGTTACCGAATTAGACTCGATACCTACGAGCAGTACTTC
CDR3aa: CASSYRIRLDTYEQYF

d_gene: -
j_gene: TRBJ1-4
abundance: -
v_gene: TRBV28
CDR3nt: TGTGCCGTACACAGGGTTAGGGGTGAAAAACTGTTTTTT
CDR3aa: CAVHRVRGEKLFF

d_gene: -
j_gene: TRBJ2-5
abundance: -
v_gene: TRBV6-5
CDR3nt: TGTGCCAGCAGTCCGTGGGACGGAGAAAAAGAGACCCAGTACTTC
CDR3aa: CASSPWDGEKETQYF

d_gene: TRBD2
j_gene: TRBJ2-7
abundance: -
v_gene: TRBV11-2
CDR3nt: TGTGCCAGCAGCCTCTCTAGCGGGAACACCTACGAGCAGTACTTC
CDR3aa: CASSLSSGNTYEQYF

d_gene: TRBD2
j_gene: TRBJ2-1
abundance: -
v_gene: TRBV4-3
CDR3nt: TGCGCCAGCAGCCAAGGGATTGGGACTAGCGGGAGCCTCAATGAGCAGTTCTTC
CDR3aa: CASSQGIGTSGSLNEQFF

d_gene: -
j_gene: TRBJ2-6
abundance: -
v_gene: TRBV4-3
CDR3nt: TGCGCCAGCAGCCAAGATAGGGGTATGCCTGGGGCCAACGTCCTGACTTTC
CDR3aa: CASSQDRGMPGANVLTF

d_gene: -
j_gene: TRBJ1-1
abundance: once
v_gene: TRBV18
CDR3nt: TGTGCCAGCTCACCGACGGGAGACACTGAAGCTTTCTTT
CDR3aa: CASSPTGDTEAFF

d_gene: TRBD1
j_gene: TRBJ1-4
abundance: once
v_gene: TRBV28
CDR3nt: TGTGCCAGCAGTCGAGGGGGCGGGTATGAAAAACTGTTTTTT
CDR3aa: CASSRGGGYEKLFF

d_gene: -
j_gene: TRBJ2-2
abundance: -
v_gene: TRBV2
CDR3nt: TGTGCCAGCAGCTCCCAAGGACTCCTTAACACCGGGGAGCTGTTTTTT
CDR3aa: CASSSQGLLNTGELFF

d_gene: -
j_gene: TRBJ2-2
abundance: few
v_gene: TRBV6-1
CDR3nt: TGTGCCGGCCAGGGGTGGACCGGGGAGCTGTTTTTT
CDR3aa: CAGQGWTGELFF

d_gene: -
j_gene: TRBJ1-2
abundance: -
v_gene: TRBV18
CDR3nt: TGTGCCAGCTCACCAAACGAGGGGATCTATGGCTACACCTTC
CDR3aa: CASSPNEGIYGYTF

d_gene: -
j_gene: TRBJ2-2
abundance: -
v_gene: TRBV28
CDR3nt: TGTGCCAGCAGTTTACGAGGGGGGACCGGGGAGCTGTTTTTT
CDR3aa: CASSLRGGTGELFF

d_gene: -
j_gene: TRBJ1-2
abundance: once
v_gene: TRBV4-2
CDR3nt: TGTGCCAGCAGCCCCTTCGAGGGACGCTCTAACTATGGCTACACCTTC
CDR3aa: CASSPFEGRSNYGYTF

d_gene: TRBD1
j_gene: TRBJ1-1
abundance: -
v_gene: TRBV5-1
CDR3nt: TGCGCCAGCAGCGAGACAGGGGGCCTCACTGAAGCTTTCTTT
CDR3aa: CASSETGGLTEAFF

d_gene: TRBD2
j_gene: TRBJ2-2
abundance: -
v_gene: TRBV5-1
CDR3nt: TGCGCCAGCAGCCAAACGGCGGGAGCGAACACCGGGGAGCTGTTTTTT
CDR3aa: CASSQTAGANTGELFF

d_gene: TRBD1
j_gene: TRBJ2-7
abundance: -
v_gene: TRBV5-1
CDR3nt: TGCGCCAGCAGCCACCTACAGGGGGCTGGCGAGCAGTACTTC
CDR3aa: CASSHLQGAGEQYF

d_gene: TRBD1
j_gene: TRBJ1-5
abundance: -
v_gene: TRBV19
CDR3nt: TGTGCCAGTAGTATATTAACGACAGGGGGTAATCAGCCCCAGCATTTT
CDR3aa: CASSILTTGGNQPQHF

d_gene: TRBD1
j_gene: TRBJ1-4
abundance: -
v_gene: TRBV29-1
CDR3nt: TGCAGCGGGGGACAGGGGTCTAATGAAAAACTGTTTTTT
CDR3aa: CSGGQGSNEKLFF

d_gene: -
j_gene: TRBJ2-2
abundance: -
v_gene: TRBV7-7
CDR3nt: TGTGCCAGCAGCCCACAAGGGACCGGGGAGCTGTTTTTT
CDR3aa: CASSPQGTGELFF

d_gene: TRBD2
j_gene: TRBJ2-5
abundance: once
v_gene: TRBV5-1
CDR3nt: TGCGCCAGCAGATCGACCTTAGCGGGATCAGGGGAGACCCAGTACTTC
CDR3aa: CASRSTLAGSGETQYF

d_gene: -
j_gene: TRBJ2-7
abundance: -
v_gene: TRBV7-2
CDR3nt: TGTGCCAGCACCGAAACGGTAGCGGTCGAGGGGCAGTACTTC
CDR3aa: CASTETVAVEGQYF

d_gene: -
j_gene: TRBJ1-5
abundance: -
v_gene: TRBV21-1
CDR3nt: TGTGCCAGCAGCAGCGTTCCCACAGGGGGGGGGCAGCCCCAGCATTTT
CDR3aa: CASSSVPTGGGQPQHF

d_gene: TRBD1
j_gene: TRBJ2-7
abundance: -
v_gene: TRBV15
CDR3nt: TGTGCCACCAGAAGACAGGGGGACTCCTACGAGCAGTACTTC
CDR3aa: CATRRQGDSYEQYF

d_gene: -
j_gene: TRBJ2-7
abundance: -
v_gene: TRBV5-4
CDR3nt: TGTGCCAGCAGCTCGACGACCGGGACGGAAAACTCTGGGCAGTACTTC
CDR3aa: CASSSTTGTENSGQYF

d_gene: -
j_gene: TRBJ2-7
abundance: -
v_gene: TRBV5-1
CDR3nt: TGCGCCAGCAGCTTGAACAGGGCTTCCGACGAGCAGTACTTC
CDR3aa: CASSLNRASDEQYF

d_gene: TRBD1
j_gene: TRBJ1-1
abundance: -
v_gene: TRBV7-9
CDR3nt: TGTGCCAGCAGCTTGGGACAGCAGAACACTGAAGCTTTCTTT
CDR3aa: CASSLGQQNTEAFF

d_gene: TRBD1
j_gene: TRBJ2-2
abundance: -
v_gene: TRBV7-9
CDR3nt: TGTGCCAGCGGCGGACAGGGGGCCGGGGAGCTGTTTTTT
CDR3aa: CASGGQGAGELFF

d_gene: -
j_gene: TRBJ2-3
abundance: -
v_gene: TRBV4-1
CDR3nt: TGCGCCAGCAGCCAAGGTAATCAGAGGATCACAGATACGCAGTATTTT
CDR3aa: CASSQGNQRITDTQYF

d_gene: TRBD1
j_gene: TRBJ2-2
abundance: -
v_gene: TRBV5-1
CDR3nt: TGCGCCAGCAGCTTGGCCCCGGTGGACAGGGGTACCGGGGAGCTGTTTTTT
CDR3aa: CASSLAPVDRGTGELFF

d_gene: TRBD1
j_gene: TRBJ2-7
abundance: -
v_gene: TRBV6-5
CDR3nt: TGTGCCAGCAGTTACGGGGGACAGGGATACAACGAGCAGTACTTC
CDR3aa: CASSYGGQGYNEQYF

d_gene: -
j_gene: TRBJ2-2
abundance: -
v_gene: TRBV29-1
CDR3nt: TGCAGCGGCACCGCGGGCCTCTTAACCGGGGAGCTGTTTTTT
CDR3aa: CSGTAGLLTGELFF

d_gene: TRBD2
j_gene: TRBJ2-7
abundance: -
v_gene: TRBV7-2
CDR3nt: TGTGCCAGCAGCTCGACTAGCGGGGACTCCTACGAGCAGTACTTC
CDR3aa: CASSSTSGDSYEQYF